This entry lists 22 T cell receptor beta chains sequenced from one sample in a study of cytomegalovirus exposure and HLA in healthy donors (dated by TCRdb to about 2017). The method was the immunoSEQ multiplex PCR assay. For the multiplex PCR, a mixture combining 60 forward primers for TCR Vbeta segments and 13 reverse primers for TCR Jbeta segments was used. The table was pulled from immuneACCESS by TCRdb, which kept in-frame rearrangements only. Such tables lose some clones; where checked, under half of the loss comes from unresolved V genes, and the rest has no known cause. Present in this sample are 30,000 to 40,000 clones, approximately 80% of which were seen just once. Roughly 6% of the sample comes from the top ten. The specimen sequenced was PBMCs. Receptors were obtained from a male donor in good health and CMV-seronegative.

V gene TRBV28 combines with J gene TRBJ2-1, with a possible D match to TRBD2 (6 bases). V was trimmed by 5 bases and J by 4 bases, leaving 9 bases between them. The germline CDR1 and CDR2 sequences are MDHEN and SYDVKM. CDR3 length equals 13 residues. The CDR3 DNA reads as TGTGCCAGCAGTGGCGGGATTTACAATGAGCAGTTCTTC. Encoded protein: CASSGGIYNEQFF.

CDR3 coding DNA: TGTGCCAGCAGTTTATTTTCAGGGGTACGCACTGAAGCTTTCTTT. It is translated as CASSLFSGVRTEAFF. This rearrangement joins TRBV27 to TRBJ1-1; possible D gene TRBD1, 6 bases. Deletions cut 1 base from V and 4 bases from J, with 13 bases between. The germline gives CDR1 MNHEY, CDR2 SMNVEV (reference sequence). The CDR3 extends over 15 amino acids.

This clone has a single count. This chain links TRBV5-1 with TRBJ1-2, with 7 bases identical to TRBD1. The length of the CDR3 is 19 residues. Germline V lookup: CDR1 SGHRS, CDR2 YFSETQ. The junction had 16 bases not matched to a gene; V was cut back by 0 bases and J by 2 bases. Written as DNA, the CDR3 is TGCGCCAGCAGCTTGGGAGTAGCGGGGACAGCCCAAAAAAACTATGGCTACACCTTC. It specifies CASSLGVAGTAQKNYGYTF.

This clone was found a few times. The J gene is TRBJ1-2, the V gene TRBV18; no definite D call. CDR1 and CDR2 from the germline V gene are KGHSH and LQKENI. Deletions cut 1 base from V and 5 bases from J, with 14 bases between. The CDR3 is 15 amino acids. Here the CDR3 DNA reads TGTGCCAGCTCACCACAAAGTGGCAGTGAATATGGCTACACCTTC. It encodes CASSPQSGSEYGYTF. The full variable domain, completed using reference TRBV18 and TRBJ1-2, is NAGVMQNPRHLVRRRGQEARLRCSPMKGHSHVYWYRQLPEEGLKFMVYLQKENIIDESGMPKERFSAEFPKEGPSILRIQQVVRGDSAAYFCASSPQSGSEYGYTFGSGTRLTVV.

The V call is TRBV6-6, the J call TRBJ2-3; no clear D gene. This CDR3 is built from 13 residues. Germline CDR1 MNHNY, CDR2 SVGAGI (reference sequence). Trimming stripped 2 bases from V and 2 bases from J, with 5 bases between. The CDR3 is CASSYEATDTQYF. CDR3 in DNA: TGTGCCAGCAGTTACGAAGCCACAGATACGCAGTATTTT.

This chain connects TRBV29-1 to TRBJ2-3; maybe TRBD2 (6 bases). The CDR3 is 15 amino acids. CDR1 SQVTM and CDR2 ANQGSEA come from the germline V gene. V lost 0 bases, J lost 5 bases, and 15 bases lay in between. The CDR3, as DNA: TGCAGCGTTGAAGATAGCGGCAGTAGTAGAGATACGCAGTATTTT. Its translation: CSVEDSGSSRDTQYF.

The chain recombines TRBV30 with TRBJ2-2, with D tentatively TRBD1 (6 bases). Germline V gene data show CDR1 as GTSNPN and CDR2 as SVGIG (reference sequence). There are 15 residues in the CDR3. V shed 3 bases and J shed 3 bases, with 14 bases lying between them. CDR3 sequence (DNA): TGTGCCTGGAGCGCAGGGGACGTTGACACCGGGGAGCTGTTTTTT. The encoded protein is CAWSAGDVDTGELFF.

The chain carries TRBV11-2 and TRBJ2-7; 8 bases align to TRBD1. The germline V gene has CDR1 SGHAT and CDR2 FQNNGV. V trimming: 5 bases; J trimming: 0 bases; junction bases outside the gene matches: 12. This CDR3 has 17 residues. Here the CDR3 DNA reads TGTGCCAGCAGCAAAGGCCAGGGGGCGGTGAGCTCCTACGAGCAGTACTTC. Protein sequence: CASSKGQGAVSSYEQYF. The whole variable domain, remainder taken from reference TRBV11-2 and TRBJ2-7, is EAGVAQSPRYKIIEKRQSVAFWCNPISGHATLYWYQQILGQGPKLLIQFQNNGVVDDSQLPKDRFSAERLKGVDSTLKIQPAKLEDSAVYLCASSKGQGAVSSYEQYFGPGTRLTVT.

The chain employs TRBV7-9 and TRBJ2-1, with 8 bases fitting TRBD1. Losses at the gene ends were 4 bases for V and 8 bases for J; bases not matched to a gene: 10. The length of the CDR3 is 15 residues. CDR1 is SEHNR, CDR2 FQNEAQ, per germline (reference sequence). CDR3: CASSSYRQGWHEQFF. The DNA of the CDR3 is TGTGCCAGCAGCTCATATCGACAGGGGTGGCATGAGCAGTTCTTC.

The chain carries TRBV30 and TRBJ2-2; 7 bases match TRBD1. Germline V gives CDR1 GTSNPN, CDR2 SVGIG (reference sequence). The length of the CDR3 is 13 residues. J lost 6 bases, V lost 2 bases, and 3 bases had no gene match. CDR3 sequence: CAWSPQGSGELFF. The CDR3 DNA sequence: TGTGCCTGGAGTCCACAGGGGTCCGGGGAGCTGTTTTTT.

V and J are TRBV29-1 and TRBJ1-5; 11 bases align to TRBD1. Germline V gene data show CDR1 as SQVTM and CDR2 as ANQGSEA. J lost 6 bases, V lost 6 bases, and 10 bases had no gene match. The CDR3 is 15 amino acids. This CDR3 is CSVRWTGGESQPQHF. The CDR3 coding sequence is TGCAGCGTGAGATGGACAGGGGGCGAATCTCAGCCCCAGCATTTT.

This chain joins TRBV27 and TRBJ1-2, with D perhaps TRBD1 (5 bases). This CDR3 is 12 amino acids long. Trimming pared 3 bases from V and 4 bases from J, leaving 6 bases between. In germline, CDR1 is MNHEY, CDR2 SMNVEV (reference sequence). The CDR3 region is CASSFGGYGYTF. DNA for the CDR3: TGTGCCAGCAGTTTCGGGGGCTATGGCTACACCTTC.

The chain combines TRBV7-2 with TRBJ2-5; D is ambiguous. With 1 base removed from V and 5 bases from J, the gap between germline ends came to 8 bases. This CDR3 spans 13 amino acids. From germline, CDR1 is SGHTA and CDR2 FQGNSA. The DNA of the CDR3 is TGTGCCAGCAGCTTAGGGGTGGAGGAGACCCAGTACTTC. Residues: CASSLGVEETQYF. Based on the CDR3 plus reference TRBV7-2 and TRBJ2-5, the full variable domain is GAGVSQSPSNKVTEKGKDVELRCDPISGHTALYWYRQSLGQGLEFLIYFQGNSAPDKSGLPSDRFSAERTGGSVSTLTIQRTQQEDSAVYLCASSLGVEETQYFGPGTRLLVL.

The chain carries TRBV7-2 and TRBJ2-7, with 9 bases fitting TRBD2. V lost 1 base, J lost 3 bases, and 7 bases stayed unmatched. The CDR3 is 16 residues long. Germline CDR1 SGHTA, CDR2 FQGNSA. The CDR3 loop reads CASSLGIGLALYEQYF. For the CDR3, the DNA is TGTGCCAGCAGCTTAGGAATTGGACTAGCGCTCTACGAGCAGTACTTC.

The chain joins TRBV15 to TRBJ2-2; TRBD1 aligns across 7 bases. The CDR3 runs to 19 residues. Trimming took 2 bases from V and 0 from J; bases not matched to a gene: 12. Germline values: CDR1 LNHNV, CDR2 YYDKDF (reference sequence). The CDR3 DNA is TGTGCCACCAGCAGAAGAAGTCTCCGGGACAGATCGAACACCGGGGAGCTGTTTTTT. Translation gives CATSRRSLRDRSNTGELFF.

The CDR3 region has the DNA TGTGCCAGCAGTGAATTTTTGCCGGCAGGAGCTTTCTTT. Its protein is CASSEFLPAGAFF. V usage is TRBV25-1 and J usage is TRBJ1-1, with D unresolved. This CDR3 is built from 13 residues. The germline V gene encodes CDR1 MGHDK and CDR2 SYGVNS. V was trimmed by 1 base and J by 10 bases, leaving 13 bases between them.

CDR3 protein: CASSSPGAYGYTF. In DNA form, the CDR3 reads TGTGCCAGCAGTTCCCCTGGGGCCTATGGCTACACCTTC. The rearrangement links TRBV27 to TRBJ1-2; D perhaps matches TRBD1 (5 bases). Trimming took off 4 bases at V and 4 bases at J, with 10 bases between the two ends. The length of the CDR3 is 13 residues. The germline V gene has CDR1 MNHEY and CDR2 SMNVEV (reference sequence).

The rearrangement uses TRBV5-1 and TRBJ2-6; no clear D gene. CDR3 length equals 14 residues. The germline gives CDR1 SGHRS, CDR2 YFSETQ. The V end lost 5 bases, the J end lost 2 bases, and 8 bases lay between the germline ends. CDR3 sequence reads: CASRIGAGANVLTF. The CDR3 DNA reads TGCGCCAGCAGAATCGGTGCTGGGGCCAACGTCCTGACTTTC.

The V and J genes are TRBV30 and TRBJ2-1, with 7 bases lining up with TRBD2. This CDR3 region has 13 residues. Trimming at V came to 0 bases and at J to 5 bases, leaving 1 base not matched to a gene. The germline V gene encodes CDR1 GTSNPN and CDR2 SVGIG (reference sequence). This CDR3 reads CAWSVRENNEQFF. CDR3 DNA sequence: TGTGCCTGGAGTGTGCGGGAGAACAATGAGCAGTTCTTC.

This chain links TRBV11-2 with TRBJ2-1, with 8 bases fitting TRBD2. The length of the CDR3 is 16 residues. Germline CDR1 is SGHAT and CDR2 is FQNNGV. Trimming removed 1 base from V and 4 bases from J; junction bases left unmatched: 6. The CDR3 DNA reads TGTGCCAGCAGCTTAGCCGCGGGGGGCACATACAATGAGCAGTTCTTC. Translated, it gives CASSLAAGGTYNEQFF. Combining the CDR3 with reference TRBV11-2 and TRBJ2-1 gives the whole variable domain EAGVAQSPRYKIIEKRQSVAFWCNPISGHATLYWYQQILGQGPKLLIQFQNNGVVDDSQLPKDRFSAERLKGVDSTLKIQPAKLEDSAVYLCASSLAAGGTYNEQFFGPGTRLTVL.

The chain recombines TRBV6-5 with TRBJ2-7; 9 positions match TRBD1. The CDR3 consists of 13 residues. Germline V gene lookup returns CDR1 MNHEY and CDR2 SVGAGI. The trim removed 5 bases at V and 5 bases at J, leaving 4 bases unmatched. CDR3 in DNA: TGTGCCAGCAGTGGGGACAGGGCCCACGAGCAGTACTTC. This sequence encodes CASSGDRAHEQYF.

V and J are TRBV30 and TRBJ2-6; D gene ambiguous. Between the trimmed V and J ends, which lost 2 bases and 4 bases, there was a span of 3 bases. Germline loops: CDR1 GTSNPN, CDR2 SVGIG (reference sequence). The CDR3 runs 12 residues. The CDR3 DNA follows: TGTGCCTGGAGTAGCGGGGCCAACGTCCTGACTTTC. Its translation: CAWSSGANVLTF.